The 16 T cell receptor beta chains given below trace back to one sample, sequenced in a study of CD8+ T cells in alopecia areata. RNA was isolated and reverse transcribed to cDNA, the sequencing template. Produced via immunoSEQ multiplex PCR; TCRdb's table is partial and in-frame only. The data show about 130,000 clones, about 49% seen once. Sequences were derived from CD8+ T cells sorted from blood, sampled at week 0. The source of these receptors is a human donor with alopecia areata.

The chain employs TRBV7-9 and TRBJ2-3; 8 bases agree with TRBD2. V lost 5 bases and J lost 6; bases outside the gene matches: 10. Germline CDR1 reads SEHNR; CDR2 reads FQNEAQ (reference sequence). CDR3 length equals 15 residues. The CDR3 here is CASSPGTSAQDTQYF. CDR3 coding DNA: TGTGCCAGCAGCCCGGGGACTAGTGCTCAGGATACGCAGTATTTT.

This chain links TRBV6-5 with TRBJ2-2; 11 bases fit TRBD2. The CDR3 covers 14 residues. After removal of 6 bases from V and 3 bases from J, the junction contained 0 bases not matched to a gene. Germline V gives CDR1 MNHEY, CDR2 SVGAGI. CDR3 residues: CASRTSGDTGELFF. The CDR3 nucleotides are TGTGCCAGCAGGACTAGCGGGGACACCGGGGAGCTGTTTTTT.

V usage is TRBV29-1 and J usage is TRBJ1-1; D is perhaps TRBD1 (6 bases). This CDR3 has 16 amino acids. Germline V CDR1 and CDR2: SQVTM, ANQGSEA. Between the trimmed V and J ends, which lost 4 bases and 5 bases, there was a span of 23 bases. CDR3: CSVVSGAQGVWTEAFF. CDR3 nucleotide sequence: TGCAGCGTTGTTTCGGGGGCGCAGGGAGTGTGGACTGAAGCTTTCTTT.

This clone turned up a few times. The chain joins TRBV7-9 to TRBJ2-4, with 9 bases identical to TRBD1. Germline lookup yields CDR1 SEHNR and CDR2 FQNEAQ (reference sequence). The ends lost 1 base at V and 12 bases at J; junction bases unmatched: 4. The CDR3 extends over 13 amino acids. CDR3 protein: CASSLGDRAHQYF. CDR3 sequence (DNA): TGTGCCAGCAGCTTAGGGGACAGGGCTCATCAGTACTTC.

The rearrangement joins TRBV27 to TRBJ2-7, with TRBD2 matching 11 bases. Germline CDR1 is MNHEY and CDR2 is SMNVEV (reference sequence). Losses at the gene ends were 5 bases for V and 2 bases for J; bases not matched to a gene: 8. This CDR3 contains 16 residues. CDR3 DNA: TGTGCCAGCAGTCCCACCACTAGCGGGGGAACCTACGAGCAGTACTTC. Its translation: CASSPTTSGGTYEQYF.

This clone came up once. The chain employs TRBV13 and TRBJ2-3; weak D call: TRBD2 (6 bases). Germline loops: CDR1 PRHDT, CDR2 FYEKMQ (reference sequence). The CDR3 covers 14 residues. V lost 5 bases, J lost 4 bases, and 13 bases lay in between. The CDR3 coding sequence is TGTGCCAGCAGCCCGCGACTAGTTGCAGATACGCAGTATTTT. Translation gives CASSPRLVADTQYF.

The V gene is TRBV2, the J gene TRBJ2-3; no reliable D call. V lost 10 bases, J lost 5 bases, and 10 bases lay in between. Germline CDR1 SNHLY, CDR2 FYNNEI. The length of the CDR3 is 11 residues. The CDR3 is CATTPGDTQYF. The CDR3 nucleotides read TGTGCCACCACTCCGGGAGATACGCAGTATTTT.

V is TRBV5-1 and J is TRBJ1-6, with 7 bases matching TRBD1. There are 14 residues in the CDR3. Per germline, CDR1 SGHRS and CDR2 YFSETQ. J lost 11 bases, V lost 0 bases, and 5 bases had no gene match. CDR3 coding DNA: TGCGCCAGCAGCTTGGAGGGACAGTCGCCACCCCTCCACTTT. The encoded protein is CASSLEGQSPPLHF.

The sample holds a few counts of this clone. This chain's CDR3 is CAWSVDGQATQYF. In DNA, the CDR3 is TGTGCCTGGAGTGTAGATGGACAGGCCACGCAGTATTTT. This rearrangement joins TRBV30 to TRBJ2-3, with TRBD1 matching over 7 bases. Germline loops: CDR1 GTSNPN, CDR2 SVGIG (reference sequence). The trim removed 0 bases at V and 9 bases at J, leaving 6 bases unmatched. The CDR3 spans 13 residues.

This clone was found a few times. The V call is TRBV14, the J call TRBJ2-1; 8 positions match TRBD2. Per germline, CDR1 SGHDN and CDR2 FVKESK. J was trimmed by 6 bases and V by 0 bases; bases with no gene match: 1. This CDR3 region has 14 residues. CDR3 residues: CASSQDRGGNEQFF. The DNA for the CDR3 is TGTGCCAGCAGCCAAGATCGGGGGGGCAATGAGCAGTTCTTC.

This chain uses TRBV5-8 with TRBJ2-5, with 11 bases aligning to TRBD2. Unmatched junction bases numbered 16, after V lost 4 bases and J lost 5 bases. This CDR3 has 18 residues. Germline CDR1 and CDR2: SGHTS and YDEGEE. The CDR3 DNA follows: TGTGCCAGCAGCCCCGGGGTAGCGGGGGGGCCATGGGGGGAGACCCAGTACTTC. It is translated as CASSPGVAGGPWGETQYF. Full variable domain (missing parts from reference TRBV5-8 and TRBJ2-5): EAGVTQSPTHLIKTRGQQATLRCSPISGHTSVYWYQQALGLGLQFLLWYDEGEERNRGNFPPRFSGRQFPNYSSELNVNALELEDSALYLCASSPGVAGGPWGETQYFGPGTRLLVL.

The chain carries TRBV27 and TRBJ2-4, with D perhaps TRBD2 (7 bases). Deletions cut 5 bases from V and 8 bases from J, with 13 bases between. Germline V gene sequence: CDR1 MNHEY, CDR2 SMNVEV (reference sequence). The CDR3 sequence is 13 residues long. In DNA form, the CDR3 reads TGTGCCAGCAGTCCAGGCGGGGGCGACATTCAGTACTTC. As protein: CASSPGGGDIQYF.

In its sample, this clone was seen a few times. The genes are TRBV29-1 and TRBJ2-7; D call uncertain. In germline, CDR1 is SQVTM, CDR2 ANQGSEA. The ends were cut back, 4 bases at V and 4 bases at J, with 8 bases in the middle. The CDR3 sequence is 11 residues long. CDR3 sequence (DNA): TGCAGCGTTGGGGTTAGGTACGAGCAGTACTTC. It yields the protein CSVGVRYEQYF.

This clone occurred a few times. The chain combines TRBV7-8 with TRBJ2-5; D gene uncertain. This CDR3 has 11 residues. Between the trimmed V and J ends, which lost 3 bases and 2 bases, there was a span of 1 base. CDR1 and CDR2 (germline): SGHVS, FQNEAQ. CDR3 DNA: TGTGCCAGCAGCTTGCAAGAGACCCAGTACTTC. This sequence encodes CASSLQETQYF.

This clone was detected a few times. V and J are TRBV19 and TRBJ1-3, with D uncertain. Between the trimmed V and J ends, which lost 6 bases and 0 bases, there was a span of 9 bases. CDR1 is LNHDA, CDR2 SQIVND, per germline (reference sequence). The length of the CDR3 is 14 residues. As DNA, the CDR3 is TGTGCCAGTAGCCTTCTTAACTCTGGAAACACCATATATTTT. This translates into CASSLLNSGNTIYF.

The J gene is TRBJ1-4, the V gene TRBV11-2, with D maybe TRBD1 (6 bases). The CDR3 contains 15 residues. V lost 5 bases and J lost 3, with 13 bases in between. The germline V gene has CDR1 SGHAT and CDR2 FQNNGV. The CDR3: CASSLGGASNEKLFF. The CDR3 nucleotides are TGTGCCAGCAGCCTCGGGGGCGCTTCTAATGAAAAACTGTTTTTT. Complete variable domain (other parts from reference TRBV11-2 and TRBJ1-4): EAGVAQSPRYKIIEKRQSVAFWCNPISGHATLYWYQQILGQGPKLLIQFQNNGVVDDSQLPKDRFSAERLKGVDSTLKIQPAKLEDSAVYLCASSLGGASNEKLFFGSGTQLSVL.